This TCR beta chain was found in a study of T cell responses to AZD1222 COVID-19 vaccine. Study-wide results and caveats: Per reports, nearly half of all spike-specific TCRs target regions that are unmutated in variants.

As concerns this clone: Antigen unknown.

CDR3 length: 15 amino acids. Germline V gene lookup returns CDR1 SGHAT and CDR2 FQNNGV. V was clipped by 5 bases and J by 7 bases; unmatched bases: 11. Libraries were prepared by immunoSEQ multiplex PCR; TCRdb keeps only in-frame clonotypes and omits some of them. The sample yields fewer than 90,000 clones, roughly 86% seen once. This TCR was sampled from an adult who received the AZD1222 COVID-19 vaccine. The chain links TRBV11-2 to TRBJ2-3; TRBD2 agrees at 8 bases. Sequences were derived from peripheral blood, sampled 28 days after the second AZD1222 dose. The CDR3 loop reads CASSLSGEPWYTQYF. CDR3 sequence (DNA): TGTGCCAGCAGCCTTAGCGGGGAACCCTGGTATACGCAGTATTTT.